This TCR beta chain was sequenced in a study of T-cell reconstitution after alpha-beta-depleted transplantation in children. Study-wide results and caveats: About two months after transplant, alpha-beta T cells reportedly came from several hundred expanded graft clones.

Unique molecular identifiers were incorporated when the TCRbeta library was constructed. TCRdb processed the PCR reads anew with MiXCR; each CDR3 protein has one entry. The data show about 250,000 distinct CDR3 sequences, around 25% seen once. Between the trimmed V and J ends, which lost 0 bases and 4 bases, there was a span of 12 bases. This CDR3 contains 15 residues. In germline, CDR1 is LNHNV, CDR2 YYDKDF (reference sequence). This clonotype was observed a handful of times. Antigen: not known. The TCR comes from a female patient younger than 10 who had a stem cell transplant for congenital amegakaryocytic thrombocytopenia, so the T cells may come from the graft donor. The chain has TRBV15 and TRBJ2-5; possible D gene TRBD1, 7 bases. Sample: PBMCs, mostly from graft donor cells, taken 360 days after TCRalphabeta/CD19-depleted stem cell transplant. The CDR3 sequence is CATSRDGQGGETQYF. Here the CDR3 DNA reads TGTGCCACCAGCAGAGATGGGCAGGGGGGAGAGACCCAGTACTTC.